This T cell receptor (beta chain) was retrieved from a study of T cell responses to AZD1222 COVID-19 vaccine. Regarding the study as a whole: Baseline serostatus was positive in only five to seven AZD1222 recipients. Donor demographics were predominantly white British with a female majority; clonal diversity may be underestimated. Sampled repertoires all dated from after the peak T cell response.

In this sample, this clone turned up once. The target antigen is unknown. Sequencing was performed with immunoSEQ multiplex PCR; in TCRdb, only in-frame clones are kept and a portion is missing. The data show 250,000 to 300,000 clones, with almost 95% seen just once and about 0.5% held by the top ten. Germline V gene lookup returns CDR1 LGHNA and CDR2 YNFKEQ. The CDR3 spans 15 residues. Trimming pared 2 bases from V and 6 bases from J, leaving 17 bases between. The receptor was derived from an adult who received the AZD1222 COVID-19 vaccine. The source material was peripheral blood, sampled 28 days after the second AZD1222 dose. The chain couples TRBV4-2 to TRBJ2-7; no reliable D call. The DNA of the CDR3 is TGTGCCAGCAGCCAATGGGCGGAGATTGGTTTCGAGCAGTACTTC. Translated: CASSQWAEIGFEQYF.